This T cell receptor (beta chain) comes out of a study of T cell repertoires in cytomegalovirus infection. Across the whole study: In public TCR beta signatures, there were indications of both CMV infection and matching HLA type. Study conclusions and caveats: The ex vivo response was dominated by HLA-C-restricted CMV-specific TCR beta clonotypes.

TCRdb reprocessed the reads with MiXCR, giving one entry per CDR3 protein. Of 700,000 to 850,000 distinct CDR3 sequences listed, approximately 32% were seen once; the top ten hold roughly 12%. This clonotype was seen ten or more times. Its antigen is not known. There are 15 residues in the CDR3. Per germline, CDR1 SGHDT and CDR2 YYEEEE. V was pared by 0 bases and J by 5 bases, with 14 bases between. V gene TRBV5-6 combines with J gene TRBJ2-5; D is unresolved. The sequencing used cultured CD8+ T cells from PBMCs, collected from culture after CMV antigen stimulation. This sequence originates from a human donor in good health (CMV status not recorded). Some clones in this sample may be carry-over from other donors' samples. CDR3: CASSLAGIAHETQYF. CDR3 DNA: TGTGCCAGCAGCTTGGCCGGAATAGCCCATGAGACCCAGTACTTC.